This T cell receptor beta chain was recorded in a study of T-cell reconstitution after alpha-beta-depleted transplantation in children. Unique molecular identifiers tagged the TCRbeta library. TCRdb recomputed calls from the PCR reads with MiXCR, one row per CDR3 protein. The repertoire has 200,000 to 300,000 distinct CDR3 sequences, 12% of them found once; the top ten carry over 2%. V gave up 4 bases and J gave up 0 bases; unmatched junction bases: 2. In germline, CDR1 is KGHSY, CDR2 FQNENV. The CDR3 sequence is 15 residues long. This clonotype was found many times. This TCR came from a human donor who donated a stem cell graft to a child with acute lymphoblastic leukemia. Here the sequenced sample was PBMCs from the stem cell graft donor, taken from the stem cell graft. The V call is TRBV16, the J call TRBJ2-7; the match to TRBD1 covers 11 bases. As DNA, the CDR3 is TGTGCCAGCAGCCTAGGGACAGGGGGCTCCTACGAGCAGTACTTC. Its protein is CASSLGTGGSYEQYF. The entire variable domain, with the rest obtained from reference TRBV16 and TRBJ2-7, is as follows: GEEVAQTPKHLVRGEGQKAKLYCAPIKGHSYVFWYQQVLKNEFKFLISFQNENVFDETGMPKERFSAKCLPNSPCSLEIQATKLEDSAVYFCASSLGTGGSYEQYFGPGTRLTVT.